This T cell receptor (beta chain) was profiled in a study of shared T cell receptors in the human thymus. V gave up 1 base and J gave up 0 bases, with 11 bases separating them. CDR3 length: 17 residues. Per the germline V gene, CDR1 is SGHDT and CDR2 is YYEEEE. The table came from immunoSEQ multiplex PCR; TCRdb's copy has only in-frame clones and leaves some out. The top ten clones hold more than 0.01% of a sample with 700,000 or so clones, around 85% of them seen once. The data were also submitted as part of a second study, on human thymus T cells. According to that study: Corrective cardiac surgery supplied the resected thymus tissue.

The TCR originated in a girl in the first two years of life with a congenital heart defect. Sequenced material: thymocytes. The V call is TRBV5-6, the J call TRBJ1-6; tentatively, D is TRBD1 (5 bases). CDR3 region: CASSLLRGTSYNSPLHF. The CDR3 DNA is TGTGCCAGCAGCTTGCTTAGGGGTACCTCCTATAATTCACCCCTCCACTTT.